What follows are 8 T cell receptor beta chains derived from one specimen sequenced in a study of T cells in Graves' hyperthyroidism and ophthalmopathy. Using RNA transcripts as the source, TCR beta CDR3 regions were amplified. During a first-round RT-PCR of the TCR CDR3, the HTBI primer set was used. A single record per CDR3 protein comes from TCRdb applying MiXCR to the multiplex PCR reads. The sample comprises fewer than 400,000 distinct CDR3 sequences, 11% to 15% of which are singletons, and 25% to 30% rests with the top ten. Sequenced: blood. These receptors all stem from a man aged 50 to 59 with Graves' ophthalmopathy.

This clonotype showed up just a few times. V and J are TRBV7-9 and TRBJ2-3, with D possibly matching TRBD1 (7 bases). There are 15 residues in the CDR3. Germline CDR1 and CDR2: SEHNR and FQNEAQ (reference sequence). Between the trimmed V and J ends, which lost 5 bases and 3 bases, there was a span of 15 bases. The CDR3 bases are TGTGCCAGCAGCCGGCGGGACAGCTTGACAGATACGCAGTATTTT. Its protein is CASSRRDSLTDTQYF.

This clonotype was observed a handful of times. The rearrangement links TRBV5-1 to TRBJ2-3, with 7 bases matching TRBD2. Per the germline V gene, CDR1 is SGHRS and CDR2 is YFSETQ. V lost 2 bases, J lost 1 base, and 10 bases stayed unmatched. The CDR3 has 17 amino acids. Written as DNA, the CDR3 is TGCGCCAGCAGCTTTGGGCACTCTAGCGGAGGCACAGATACGCAGTATTTT. As protein: CASSFGHSSGGTDTQYF.

A remark on this clonotype: Given a much more abundant clone one base away, this may be a read error. This chain links TRBV5-4 with TRBJ2-3, with D uncertain. V was pared by 5 bases and J by 3 bases, with 4 bases between. CDR3 length: 11 residues. Germline CDR1 SGHNT, CDR2 YYREEE (reference sequence). CDR3 nucleotide sequence: TGTGCCAGCAGTAAAACAGATACGCAGTATTTT. This translates into CASSKTDTQYF.

This clonotype was counted only a few times. The genes are TRBV5-1 and TRBJ2-6; D ambiguous. Per the germline V gene, CDR1 is SGHRS and CDR2 is YFSETQ. V was pared by 0 bases and J by 0 bases, with 7 bases between. CDR3 length equals 16 residues. The CDR3 nucleotides read TGCGCCAGCAGCTTGGTAGATTCCTCTGGGGCCAACGTCCTGACTTTC. It codes for CASSLVDSSGANVLTF.

The sample holds many counts of this clonotype. The J gene is TRBJ2-4, the V gene TRBV20-1, with 9 nucleotides matching TRBD2. The CDR3 is 16 amino acids. V gave up 3 bases and J gave up 3 bases; unmatched junction bases: 9. Germline V gives CDR1 DFQATT, CDR2 SNEGSKA (reference sequence). The CDR3, as DNA: TGCAGTGCTAGGACTAGCGGTTCTATTGGCAAAAACATTCAGTACTTC. It encodes CSARTSGSIGKNIQYF.

The table lists this clonotype with a few counts. The V call is TRBV29-1, the J call TRBJ2-1; D is perhaps TRBD1 (6 bases). The CDR3 extends over 14 amino acids. V gave up 5 bases and J gave up 9 bases, with 20 bases separating them. Germline V gives CDR1 SQVTM, CDR2 ANQGSEA. The DNA of the CDR3 is TGCAGCGTTACCAACACAGGGACGGGGAGTGAGCAGTTCTTC. Translation: CSVTNTGTGSEQFF.

This clonotype was counted between two and nine times. Just one base apart from a much larger clone, this may be a read error. V and J are TRBV20-1 and TRBJ2-1; 8 bases map to TRBD2. Germline V CDR1 and CDR2: DFQATT, SNEGSKA (reference sequence). The CDR3 extends over 15 amino acids. The CDR3 here is CSPRDSRGGRTEQFF. The CDR3 coding sequence is TGCAGTCCTAGAGATTCCAGAGGCGGGAGGACTGAGCAGTTCTTC.

This clonotype was observed a handful of times. V usage is TRBV7-2 and J usage is TRBJ1-1; D call uncertain. CDR1 and CDR2 (germline): SGHTA, FQGNSA. The CDR3 extends over 17 amino acids. Trimming removed 5 bases at V and 2 bases at J, with 21 bases between. The CDR3 is CASSTRAPFGINTEAFF. The CDR3, as DNA: TGTGCCAGCAGCACCAGAGCGCCATTTGGAATAAACACTGAAGCTTTCTTT. Full variable domain (outside the CDR3, taken from reference TRBV7-2 and TRBJ1-1): GAGVSQSPSNKVTEKGKDVELRCDPISGHTALYWYRQSLGQGLEFLIYFQGNSAPDKSGLPSDRFSAERTGGSVSTLTIQRTQQEDSAVYLCASSTRAPFGINTEAFFGQGTRLTVV.